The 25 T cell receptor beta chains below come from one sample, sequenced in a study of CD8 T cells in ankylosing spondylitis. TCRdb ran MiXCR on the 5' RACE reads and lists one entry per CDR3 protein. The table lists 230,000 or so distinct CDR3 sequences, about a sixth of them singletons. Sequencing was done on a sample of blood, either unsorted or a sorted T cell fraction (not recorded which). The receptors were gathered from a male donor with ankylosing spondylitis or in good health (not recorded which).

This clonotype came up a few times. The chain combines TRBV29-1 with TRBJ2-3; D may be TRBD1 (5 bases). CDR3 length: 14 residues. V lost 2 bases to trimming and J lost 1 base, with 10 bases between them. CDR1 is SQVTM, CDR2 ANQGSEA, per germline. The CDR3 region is CSVETKGGTDTQYF. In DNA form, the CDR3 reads TGCAGCGTTGAAACCAAAGGGGGCACAGATACGCAGTATTTT.

The CDR3 sequence is CASSRRTAGTTANTGELFF. The CDR3 nucleotides read TGCGCCAGCAGCCGCCGGACAGCCGGGACTACCGCGAACACCGGGGAGCTGTTTTTT. The J gene is TRBJ2-2, the V gene TRBV4-1; possible D gene TRBD2, 7 bases. V was shortened by 4 bases and J by 0 bases, with 21 bases between the two germline ends. CDR3 length: 19 residues. Germline V gene data show CDR1 as MGHRA and CDR2 as YSYEKL.

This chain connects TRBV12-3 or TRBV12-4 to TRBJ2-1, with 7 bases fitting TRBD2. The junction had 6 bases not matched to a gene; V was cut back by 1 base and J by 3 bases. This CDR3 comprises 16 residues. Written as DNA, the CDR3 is TGTGCCAGCAGTTTAGATGGGCTAGCGGTCTACAATGAGCAGTTCTTC. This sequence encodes CASSLDGLAVYNEQFF.

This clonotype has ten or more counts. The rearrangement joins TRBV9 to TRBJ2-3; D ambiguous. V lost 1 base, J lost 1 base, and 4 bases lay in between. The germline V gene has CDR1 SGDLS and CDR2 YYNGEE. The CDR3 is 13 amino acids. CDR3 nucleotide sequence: TGTGCCAGCAGCGTATATGGCACAGATACGCAGTATTTT. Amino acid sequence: CASSVYGTDTQYF. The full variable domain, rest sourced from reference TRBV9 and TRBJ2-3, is DSGVTQTPKHLITATGQRVTLRCSPRSGDLSVYWYQQSLDQGLQFLIQYYNGEERAKGNILERFSAQQFPDLHSELNLSSLELGDSALYFCASSVYGTDTQYFGPGTRLTVL.

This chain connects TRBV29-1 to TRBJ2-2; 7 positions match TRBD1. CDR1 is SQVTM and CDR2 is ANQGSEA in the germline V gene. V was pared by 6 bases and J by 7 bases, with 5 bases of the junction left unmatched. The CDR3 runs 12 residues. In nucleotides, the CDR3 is TGCAGCGTAGAGGGGGCGGGCGGGGAGCTGTTTTTT. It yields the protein CSVEGAGGELFF.

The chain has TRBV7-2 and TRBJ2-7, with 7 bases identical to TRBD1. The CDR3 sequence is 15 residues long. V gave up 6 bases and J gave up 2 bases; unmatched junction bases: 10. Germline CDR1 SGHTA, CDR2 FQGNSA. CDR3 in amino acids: CASSLTGFGTYEQYF. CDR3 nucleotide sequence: TGTGCCAGCAGTTTGACAGGGTTCGGGACCTACGAGCAGTACTTC.

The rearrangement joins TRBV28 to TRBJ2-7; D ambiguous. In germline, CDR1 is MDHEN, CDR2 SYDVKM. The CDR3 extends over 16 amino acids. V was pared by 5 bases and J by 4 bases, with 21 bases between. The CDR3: CASSPPEGLVGYEQYF. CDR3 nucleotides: TGTGCCAGCAGTCCGCCTGAAGGGCTAGTTGGTTACGAGCAGTACTTC.

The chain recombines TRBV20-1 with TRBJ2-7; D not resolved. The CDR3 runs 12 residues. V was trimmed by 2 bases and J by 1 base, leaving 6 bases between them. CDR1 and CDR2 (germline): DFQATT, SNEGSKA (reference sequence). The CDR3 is CSARQESYEQYF. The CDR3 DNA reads TGCAGTGCTAGACAGGAGTCCTACGAGCAGTACTTC.

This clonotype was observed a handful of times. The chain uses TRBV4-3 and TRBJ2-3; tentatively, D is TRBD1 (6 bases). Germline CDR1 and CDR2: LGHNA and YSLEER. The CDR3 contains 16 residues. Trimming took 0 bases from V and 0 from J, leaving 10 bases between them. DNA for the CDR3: TGCGCCAGCAGCCAAGATACAGGGTCTAGCACAGATACGCAGTATTTT. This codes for CASSQDTGSSTDTQYF.

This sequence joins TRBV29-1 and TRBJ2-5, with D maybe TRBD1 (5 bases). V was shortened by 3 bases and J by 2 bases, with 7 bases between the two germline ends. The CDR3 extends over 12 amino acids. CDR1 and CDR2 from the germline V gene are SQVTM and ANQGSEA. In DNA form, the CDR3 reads TGCAGCGTTGACAGGGAACAAGAGACCCAGTACTTC. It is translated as CSVDREQETQYF.

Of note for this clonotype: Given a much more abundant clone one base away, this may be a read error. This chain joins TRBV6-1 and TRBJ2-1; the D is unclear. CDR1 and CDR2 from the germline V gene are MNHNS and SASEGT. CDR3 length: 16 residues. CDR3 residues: CASSDRTGGSYNGQFF. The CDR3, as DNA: TGTGCCAGCAGTGACCGGACCGGTGGGTCCTACAATGGGCAGTTCTTC.

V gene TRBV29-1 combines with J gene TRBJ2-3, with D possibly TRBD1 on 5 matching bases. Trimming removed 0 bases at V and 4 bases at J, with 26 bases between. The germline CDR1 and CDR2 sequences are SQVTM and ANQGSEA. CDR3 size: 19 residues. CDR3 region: CSVEDPIPPTGDGADTQYF. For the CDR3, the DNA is TGCAGCGTTGAAGATCCTATCCCCCCTACAGGAGATGGGGCAGATACGCAGTATTTT.

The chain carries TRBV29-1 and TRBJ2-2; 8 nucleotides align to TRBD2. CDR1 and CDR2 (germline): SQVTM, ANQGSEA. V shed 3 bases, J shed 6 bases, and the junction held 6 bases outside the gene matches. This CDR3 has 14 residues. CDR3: CSVETSERPGELFF. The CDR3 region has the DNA TGCAGCGTTGAGACTAGCGAGCGCCCCGGGGAGCTGTTTTTT.

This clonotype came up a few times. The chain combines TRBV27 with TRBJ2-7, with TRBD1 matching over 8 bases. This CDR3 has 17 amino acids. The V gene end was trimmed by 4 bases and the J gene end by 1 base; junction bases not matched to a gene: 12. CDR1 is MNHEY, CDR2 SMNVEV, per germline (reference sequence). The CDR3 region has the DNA TGTGCCAGCAGTTCGGCTCCCGGACAGGGTCGATCCTACGAGCAGTACTTC. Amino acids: CASSSAPGQGRSYEQYF.

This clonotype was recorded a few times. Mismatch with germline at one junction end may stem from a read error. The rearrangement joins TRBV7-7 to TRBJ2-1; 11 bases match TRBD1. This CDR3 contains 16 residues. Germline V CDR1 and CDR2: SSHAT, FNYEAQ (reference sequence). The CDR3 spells CASSLGQGARVDEQFF. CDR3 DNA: TGTGCTAGCAGCTTAGGACAGGGGGCTCGAGTCGATGAGCAGTTCTTC.

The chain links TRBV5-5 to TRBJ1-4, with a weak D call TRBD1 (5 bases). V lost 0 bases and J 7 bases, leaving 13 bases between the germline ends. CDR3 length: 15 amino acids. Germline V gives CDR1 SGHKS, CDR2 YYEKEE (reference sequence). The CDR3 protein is CASSLVNVRGEKLFF. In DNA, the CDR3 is TGTGCCAGCAGCTTGGTTAACGTGAGGGGTGAAAAACTGTTTTTT.

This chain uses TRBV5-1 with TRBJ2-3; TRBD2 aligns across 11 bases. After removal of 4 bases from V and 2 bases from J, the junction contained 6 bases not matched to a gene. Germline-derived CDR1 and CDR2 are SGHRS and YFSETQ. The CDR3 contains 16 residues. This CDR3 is CASSRTTSGTTDTQYF. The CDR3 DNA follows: TGCGCCAGCAGCCGAACGACTAGCGGGACCACAGATACGCAGTATTTT.

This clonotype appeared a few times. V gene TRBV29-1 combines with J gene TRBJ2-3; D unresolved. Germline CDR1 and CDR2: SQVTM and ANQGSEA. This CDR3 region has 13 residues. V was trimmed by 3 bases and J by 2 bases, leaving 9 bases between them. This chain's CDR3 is CSVDPGTTDTQYF. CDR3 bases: TGCAGCGTTGACCCAGGAACCACAGATACGCAGTATTTT.

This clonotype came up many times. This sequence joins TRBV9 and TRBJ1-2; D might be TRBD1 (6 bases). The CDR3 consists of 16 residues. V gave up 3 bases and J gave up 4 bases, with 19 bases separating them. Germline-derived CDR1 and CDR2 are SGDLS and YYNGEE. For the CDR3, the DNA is TGTGCCAGCAGCGAGGGGGACTCCCGTAGTCCCTATGGCTACACCTTC. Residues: CASSEGDSRSPYGYTF.

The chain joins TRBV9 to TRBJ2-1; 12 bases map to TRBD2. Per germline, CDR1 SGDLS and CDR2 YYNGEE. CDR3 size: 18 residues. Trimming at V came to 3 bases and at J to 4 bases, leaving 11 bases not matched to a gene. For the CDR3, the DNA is TGTGCCAGCAGCGCAGAGCCCCTAGCGGGAGGGCCATACAATGAGCAGTTCTTC. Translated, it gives CASSAEPLAGGPYNEQFF.

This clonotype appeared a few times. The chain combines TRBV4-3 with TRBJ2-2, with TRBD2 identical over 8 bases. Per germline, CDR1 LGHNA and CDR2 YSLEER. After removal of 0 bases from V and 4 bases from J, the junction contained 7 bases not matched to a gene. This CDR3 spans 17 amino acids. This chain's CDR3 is CASSQDNPAGVTGELFF. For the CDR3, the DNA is TGCGCCAGCAGCCAAGATAATCCAGCGGGAGTCACCGGGGAGCTGTTTTTT.

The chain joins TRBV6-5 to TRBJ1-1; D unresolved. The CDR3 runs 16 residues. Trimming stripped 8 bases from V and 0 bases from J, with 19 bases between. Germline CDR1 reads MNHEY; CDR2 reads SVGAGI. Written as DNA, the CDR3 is TGTGCCAGCTGCCTTACTCCCCTGGGAGTGAACACTGAAGCTTTCTTT. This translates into CASCLTPLGVNTEAFF.

CDR3 residues: CATSRGRGTGELFF. The DNA for the CDR3 is TGTGCCACCAGCAGGGGTAGGGGCACCGGGGAGCTGTTTTTT. This chain uses TRBV15 with TRBJ2-2; the D gene is possibly TRBD1 (5 bases). Germline CDR1 is LNHNV and CDR2 is YYDKDF (reference sequence). Trimming stripped 3 bases from V and 4 bases from J, with 9 bases between. The CDR3 contains 14 residues.

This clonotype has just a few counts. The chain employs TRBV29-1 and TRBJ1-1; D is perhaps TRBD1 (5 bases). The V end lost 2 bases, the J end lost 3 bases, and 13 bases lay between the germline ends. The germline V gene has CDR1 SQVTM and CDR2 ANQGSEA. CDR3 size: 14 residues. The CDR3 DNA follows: TGCAGCGTTGAAAAGGGGCCACGACACACTGAAGCTTTCTTT. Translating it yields CSVEKGPRHTEAFF.

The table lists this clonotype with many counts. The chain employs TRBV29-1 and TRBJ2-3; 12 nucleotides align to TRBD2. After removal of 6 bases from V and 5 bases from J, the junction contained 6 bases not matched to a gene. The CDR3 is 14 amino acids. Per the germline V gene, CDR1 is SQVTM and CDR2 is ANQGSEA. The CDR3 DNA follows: TGCAGCGTCAATCTAGCGGGAGGGGGAGATACGCAGTATTTT. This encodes CSVNLAGGGDTQYF.